This T cell receptor beta chain was recorded in a study of cytomegalovirus exposure and HLA in healthy donors. Overall study results and limits: Within the data, a cluster of highly shared sequence variants was likely a sequencing artifact. In a later analysis, most CMV-associated TCR beta chains appeared HLA-restricted. Compared with the approximately 680-donor mean, an Asian-associated ancestry cluster reportedly had fewer N-insertions, according to a later analysis.

In the PCR, 60 Vbeta and 13 Jbeta primers were used. Measured with immunoSEQ multiplex PCR; TCRdb has only the in-frame clones, and not every one. The sample lists roughly 160,000 clones, approximately 83% occurring once. To note about this clone: Its antigen is not identified.

Germline V lookup: CDR1 SGHRS, CDR2 YFSETQ. The CDR3 extends over 15 amino acids. The V gene end was trimmed by 2 bases and the J gene end by 4 bases; junction bases not matched to a gene: 8. Sequencing was done on a sample of PBMCs. The rearrangement uses TRBV5-1 and TRBJ1-1, with 7 positions matching TRBD1. The clonotype was recovered from a man aged 18 to 35 in good health and CMV-seropositive. This chain's CDR3 is CASSFNTDRVTEAFF. CDR3 bases: TGCGCCAGCAGCTTTAACACTGACAGGGTCACTGAAGCTTTCTTT.